This T cell receptor beta chain was identified in a study of cytomegalovirus exposure and HLA in healthy donors. Overall study findings and caveats: A later analysis reportedly found that, within productive TCRs, an Asian-associated ancestry cluster had fewer N-insertions than the mean observed across the approximately 670 donors.

Both 60 Vbeta primers and 13 Jbeta primers went into the PCR. TCRdb's table, derived via immunoSEQ multiplex PCR, lists solely in-frame clones and lacks some. The table records about 180,000 clones, around 81% of them present only once. This CDR3 has 13 amino acids. Between the trimmed V and J ends, which lost 5 bases and 5 bases, there was a span of 13 bases. Germline V gene lookup returns CDR1 MNHEY and CDR2 SVGAGI. Concerning this clone itself: Antigen: not known.

This clonotype was obtained from a woman between 25 and 40 years old in good health and CMV-seronegative. Sample: PBMCs. V and J are TRBV6-5 and TRBJ2-7; D remains ambiguous. The CDR3 DNA sequence: TGTGCCAGCAGTAACCCCCCCTGGCACGAGCAGTACTTC. Its protein is CASSNPPWHEQYF.